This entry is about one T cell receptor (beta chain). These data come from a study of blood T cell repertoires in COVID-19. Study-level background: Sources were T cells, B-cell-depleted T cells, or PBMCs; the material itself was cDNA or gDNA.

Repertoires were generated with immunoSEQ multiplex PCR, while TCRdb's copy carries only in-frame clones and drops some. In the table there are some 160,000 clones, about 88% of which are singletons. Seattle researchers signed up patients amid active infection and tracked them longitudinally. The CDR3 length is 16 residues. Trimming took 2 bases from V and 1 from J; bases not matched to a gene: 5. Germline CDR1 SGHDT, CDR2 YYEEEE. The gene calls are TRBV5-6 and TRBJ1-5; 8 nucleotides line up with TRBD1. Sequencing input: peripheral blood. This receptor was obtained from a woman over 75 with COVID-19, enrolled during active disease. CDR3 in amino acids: CASSFNRGSSNQPQHF. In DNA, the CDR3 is TGTGCCAGCAGCTTTAACAGGGGGTCCAGCAATCAGCCCCAGCATTTT.